These T cell receptor beta chains were read from a single sample in a study of metastatic and nonmetastatic thyroid tumors. TCRdb re-called the PCR reads with MiXCR. The sample has approximately 12,000 clones; around a quarter are singletons. Sequencing was done on a sample of blood. The origin of the receptors is a male donor with papillary thyroid cancer or a benign thyroid nodule (not recorded which). Some clones in this sample may be carry-over from other donors' samples. Each CDR3 is given with its conserved first and last residue. D genes are given only for firm matches.

V gene	D gene	J gene	CDR3 protein
TRBV19	NA	TRBJ1-3	CASSRVGVAGNTIYF
TRBV6-1	NA	TRBJ1-6	CASSTTRDSPSPLHF
TRBV6-5	NA	TRBJ1-2	CASSYGGSGYTF
TRBV7-2	TRBD2	TRBJ2-3	CASSTRGSTDTQYF
TRBV7-3	TRBD2	TRBJ2-2	CASSPYSGGAGELFF
TRBV28	NA	TRBJ2-7	CASSQPGLISSYEQYF
TRBV20-1	NA	TRBJ1-2	CSASVGHGYTF
TRBV27	NA	TRBJ2-1	CASSGSESSYNEQFF
TRBV6-2/TRBV6-3	NA	TRBJ2-6	CASSYDSGGANVLTF
TRBV28	TRBD2	TRBJ2-1	CASSLAGVYNEQFF
TRBV28	NA	TRBJ2-1	CASSLNGQYNEQFF
TRBV7-2	NA	TRBJ2-5	CASSLRTERYF
TRBV6-2/TRBV6-3	NA	TRBJ1-1	CASSFTENTEAFF
TRBV28	TRBD1	TRBJ1-5	CASSFGGQGRPQHF
TRBV2	NA	TRBJ2-3	CSSSDRVATDTQYF
TRBV27	TRBD1	TRBJ2-7	CASSLDGTERYEQYF
TRBV30	NA	TRBJ2-4	CAWRSRDKNIQYF
TRBV7-2	TRBD2	TRBJ2-3	CASSLARGSDTQYF
TRBV18	NA	TRBJ2-1	CASTGPEVNEQFF
TRBV6-1	NA	TRBJ1-5	CASSDMEANSNQPQHF
TRBV28	NA	TRBJ1-5	CASSLSQVYNQPQHF
TRBV6-2/TRBV6-3	TRBD1	TRBJ2-7	CASSGESWTGSEQYF
TRBV20-1	NA	TRBJ1-6	CSARDSGLGSPLHF
TRBV20-1	NA	TRBJ1-1	CSARRGGTEAFF
TRBV6-1	TRBD2	TRBJ2-7	CASSPGLAVPEQYF
TRBV12-3/TRBV12-4	NA	TRBJ2-7	CASTSDGGGYEQYF
TRBV7-2	NA	TRBJ2-1	CASKRDTSNEQFF
TRBV20-1	TRBD2	TRBJ2-3	CSARDGASGRTDTQYF
TRBV6-1	TRBD1	TRBJ2-2	CASSPVGTGQNTGELFF
TRBV28	TRBD2	TRBJ2-7	CASSPLAGGSYEQYF
TRBV5-1	NA	TRBJ2-6	CASSLEDSGANVLTF
TRBV24-1	TRBD2	TRBJ2-1	CATSGPGLAAYNEQFF
TRBV20-1	NA	TRBJ2-5	CSATHGSQYF
TRBV7-9	TRBD1	TRBJ2-1	CASRLGQGRNEQFF
TRBV6-1	NA	TRBJ1-1	CASSEWTDTEAFF
TRBV6-7	NA	TRBJ2-7	CASSYGDNSYEQYF
TRBV6-2/TRBV6-3	TRBD2	TRBJ2-1	CASSPGTSASNEQFF